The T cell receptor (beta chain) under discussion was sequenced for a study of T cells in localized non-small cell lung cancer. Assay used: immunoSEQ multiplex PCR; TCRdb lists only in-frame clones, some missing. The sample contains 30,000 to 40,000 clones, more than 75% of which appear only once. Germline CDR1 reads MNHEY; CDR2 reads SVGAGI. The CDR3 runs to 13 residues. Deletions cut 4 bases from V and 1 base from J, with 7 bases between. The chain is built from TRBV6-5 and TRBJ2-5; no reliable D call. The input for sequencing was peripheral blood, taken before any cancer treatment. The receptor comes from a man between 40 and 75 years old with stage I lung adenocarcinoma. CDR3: CASSWALQETQYF. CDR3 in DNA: TGTGCCAGCAGTTGGGCCCTCCAAGAGACCCAGTACTTC.